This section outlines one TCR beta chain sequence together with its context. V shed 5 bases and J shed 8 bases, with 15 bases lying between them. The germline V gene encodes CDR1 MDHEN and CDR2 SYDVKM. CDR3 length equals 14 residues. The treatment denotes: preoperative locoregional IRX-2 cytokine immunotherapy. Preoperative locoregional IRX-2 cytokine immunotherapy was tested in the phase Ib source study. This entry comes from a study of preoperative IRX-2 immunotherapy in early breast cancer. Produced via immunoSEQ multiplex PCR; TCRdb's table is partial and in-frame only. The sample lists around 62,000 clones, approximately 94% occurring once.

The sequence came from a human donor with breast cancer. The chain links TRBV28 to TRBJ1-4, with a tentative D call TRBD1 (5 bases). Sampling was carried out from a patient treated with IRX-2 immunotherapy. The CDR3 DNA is TGTGCCAGCAGTCTGGCAGGGCCGGGGGAAAAACTGTTTTTT. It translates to CASSLAGPGEKLFF.